This T cell receptor beta chain is drawn from a study of kidney transplant recipient with SARS-CoV-2 infection. MiXCR, run by TCRdb on the reads, gives a single entry per CDR3 protein. The sample shows under 300,000 distinct CDR3 sequences, 25% to 35% of them seen only once. This clonotype was found many times. The receptor was derived from a young adult male patient who had COVID-19 and was a kidney transplant recipient. T cells may partly derive from the graft donor. Source: a blood sample, taken at baseline and between days 110 and 120 from a kidney transplant recipient.

Here the CDR3 DNA reads TGTGCCAGCAGCGCTTTCACCGATCTCGGAAAGACCTATGGCTACACCTTC. This sequence encodes CASSAFTDLGKTYGYTF. The chain carries TRBV11-3 and TRBJ1-2; D remains unclear. The CDR3 extends over 17 amino acids. Per the germline V gene, CDR1 is SGHNT and CDR2 is YENEEA. Deletions cut 5 bases from V and 4 bases from J, with 23 bases between.